What follows are 7 T cell receptor beta chains derived from one specimen sequenced in a study of OX40 agonist ivuxolimab in advanced cancers. Some clones are missing from TCRdb's copy, which holds only in-frame ones; the method was immunoSEQ multiplex PCR. Of tens of thousands of clones listed, roughly nine tenths are singletons. Sequences were derived from CD4+ or CD8+ T cells sorted from blood, sampled in a trial of the OX40 agonist ivuxolimab. The receptors were sampled from an adult with an advanced solid tumor such as melanoma, head and neck, liver or kidney cancer.

The chain joins TRBV29-1 to TRBJ2-7; the match to TRBD2 covers 13 bases. This CDR3 is 18 amino acids long. Per germline, CDR1 SQVTM and CDR2 ANQGSEA. V gave up 5 bases and J gave up 0 bases; unmatched junction bases: 13. The CDR3 DNA reads TGCAGCGTTCAGCCCGGGACTAGCGGGGCTGATCTCTCCTACGAGCAGTACTTC. Residues: CSVQPGTSGADLSYEQYF.

CDR3 amino acids: CASSLSGSYEQYF. The CDR3 coding sequence is TGTGCCAGCAGCTTATCCGGCTCCTACGAGCAGTACTTC. The chain carries TRBV7-6 and TRBJ2-5; no clear D gene. TRBJ2-7 explains the end of the DNA better; the J call may be wrong. The CDR3 has 13 residues. Looked up from germline, CDR1 is SGHVS and CDR2 is FNYEAQ.

CDR3 nucleotides: TGTGCCAGCAGCTTCAGGTTGCAGGAGACCCAGTACTTC. Its protein product is CASSFRLQETQYF. J is TRBJ2-5 and V is TRBV11-3; D gene uncertain. The CDR3 extends over 13 amino acids. CDR1 SGHNT and CDR2 YENEEA come from the germline V gene. Trimming removed 3 bases at V and 5 bases at J, with 10 bases between.

The chain joins TRBV5-5 to TRBJ1-3; D is ambiguous. Germline assignment: CDR1 SGHKS and CDR2 YYEKEE (reference sequence). The CDR3 totals 14 residues. V was shortened by 4 bases and J by 1 base, with 9 bases between the two germline ends. The CDR3 protein is CASSPGGSGNTIYF. Written as DNA, the CDR3 is TGTGCCAGCAGCCCGGGTGGATCTGGAAACACCATATATTTT.

V gene TRBV28 combines with J gene TRBJ2-7, with 13 positions matching TRBD2. J was trimmed by 5 bases and V by 3 bases; bases with no gene match: 7. This CDR3 comprises 16 residues. Germline V lookup: CDR1 MDHEN, CDR2 SYDVKM. CDR3 amino acids: CASSFSVGLAGNEQYF. The CDR3 DNA is TGTGCCAGCAGTTTTAGTGTGGGACTAGCGGGAAACGAGCAGTACTTC.

This chain joins TRBV11-2 and TRBJ2-1; 9 nucleotides agree with TRBD1. V lost 0 bases and J lost 3; bases outside the gene matches: 12. Germline assignment: CDR1 SGHAT and CDR2 FQNNGV. The length of the CDR3 is 19 residues. The CDR3 bases are TGTGCCAGCAGCTTAGATGCGTCCCCGGGACAGGGCTACTACAATGAGCAGTTCTTC. It encodes CASSLDASPGQGYYNEQFF.

This chain links TRBV10-1 with TRBJ2-1, with D maybe TRBD1 (6 bases). Per the germline V gene, CDR1 is WNHNN and CDR2 is SYGVQD (reference sequence). V was cut by 6 bases and J by 2 bases, with 11 bases left in between. The length of the CDR3 is 14 residues. Here the CDR3 reads CASSETGTYNEQFF. Here the CDR3 DNA reads TGCGCCAGCAGCGAGACAGGAACCTACAATGAGCAGTTCTTC.